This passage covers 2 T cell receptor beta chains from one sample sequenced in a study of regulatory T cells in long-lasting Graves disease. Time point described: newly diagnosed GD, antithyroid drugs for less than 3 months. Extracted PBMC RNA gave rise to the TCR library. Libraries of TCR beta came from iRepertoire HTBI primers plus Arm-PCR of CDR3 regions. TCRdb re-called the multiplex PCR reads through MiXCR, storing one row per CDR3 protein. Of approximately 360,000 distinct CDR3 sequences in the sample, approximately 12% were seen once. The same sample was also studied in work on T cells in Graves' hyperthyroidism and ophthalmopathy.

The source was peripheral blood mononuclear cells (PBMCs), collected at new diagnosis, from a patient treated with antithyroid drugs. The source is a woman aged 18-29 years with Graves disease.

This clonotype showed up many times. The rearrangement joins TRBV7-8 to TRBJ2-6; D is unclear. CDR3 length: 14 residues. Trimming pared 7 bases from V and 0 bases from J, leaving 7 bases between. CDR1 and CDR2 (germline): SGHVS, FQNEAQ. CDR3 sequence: CASKRVSGANVLTF. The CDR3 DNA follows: TGTGCCAGCAAACGGGTCTCTGGGGCCAACGTCCTGACTTTC.

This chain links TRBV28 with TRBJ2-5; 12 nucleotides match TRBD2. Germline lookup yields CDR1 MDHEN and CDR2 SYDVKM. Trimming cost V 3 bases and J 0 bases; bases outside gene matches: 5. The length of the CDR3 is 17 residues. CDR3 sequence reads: CASSFWTSGTNQETQYF. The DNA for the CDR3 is TGTGCCAGCAGTTTTTGGACTAGCGGGACCAACCAAGAGACCCAGTACTTC.